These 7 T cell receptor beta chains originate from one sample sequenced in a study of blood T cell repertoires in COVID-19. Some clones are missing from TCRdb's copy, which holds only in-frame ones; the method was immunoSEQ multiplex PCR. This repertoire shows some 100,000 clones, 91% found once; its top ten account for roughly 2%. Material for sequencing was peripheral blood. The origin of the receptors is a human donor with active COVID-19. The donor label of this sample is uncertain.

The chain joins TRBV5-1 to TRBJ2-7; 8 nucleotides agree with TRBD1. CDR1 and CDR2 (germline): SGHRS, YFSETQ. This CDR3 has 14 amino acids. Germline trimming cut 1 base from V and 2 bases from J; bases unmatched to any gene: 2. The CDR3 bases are TGCGCCAGCAGCTTGCGGACAGGGACCTACGAGCAGTACTTC. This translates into CASSLRTGTYEQYF.

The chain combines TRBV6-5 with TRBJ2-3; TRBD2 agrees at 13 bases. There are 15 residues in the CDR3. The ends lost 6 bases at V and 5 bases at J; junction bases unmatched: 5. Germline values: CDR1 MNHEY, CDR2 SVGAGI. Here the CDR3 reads CASRGLAGAGDTQYF. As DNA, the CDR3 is TGTGCCAGCAGAGGACTAGCGGGGGCCGGAGATACGCAGTATTTT.

The CDR3 region is CASSPTQRDTEAFF. The CDR3 DNA reads as TGCGCCAGCAGCCCGACACAGCGGGACACTGAAGCTTTCTTT. The chain links TRBV4-1 to TRBJ1-1, with D uncertain. CDR1 MGHRA and CDR2 YSYEKL come from the germline V gene. Trimming removed 4 bases at V and 3 bases at J, with 12 bases between. This CDR3 is built from 14 residues.

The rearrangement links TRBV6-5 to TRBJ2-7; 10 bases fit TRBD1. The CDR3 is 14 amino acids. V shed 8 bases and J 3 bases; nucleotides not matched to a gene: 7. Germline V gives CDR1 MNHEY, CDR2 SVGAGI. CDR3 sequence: CASRGGTGVYEQYF. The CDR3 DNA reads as TGTGCCAGCCGAGGTGGGACAGGGGTCTACGAGCAGTACTTC.

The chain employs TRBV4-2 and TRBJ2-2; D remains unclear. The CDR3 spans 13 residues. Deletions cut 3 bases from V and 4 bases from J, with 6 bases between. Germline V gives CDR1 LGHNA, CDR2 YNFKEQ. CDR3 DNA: TGTGCCAGCAGCCATACGAGCACCGGGGAGCTGTTTTTT. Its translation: CASSHTSTGELFF.

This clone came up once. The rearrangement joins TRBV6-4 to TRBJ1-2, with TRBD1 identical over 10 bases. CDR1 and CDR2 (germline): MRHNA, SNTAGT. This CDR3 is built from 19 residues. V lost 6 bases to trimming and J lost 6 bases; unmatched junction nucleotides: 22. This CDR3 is CASRGDRGKEGGEKNGYTF. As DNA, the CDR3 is TGTGCCAGCAGGGGGGACAGGGGAAAAGAGGGAGGGGAAAAAAATGGCTACACCTTC.

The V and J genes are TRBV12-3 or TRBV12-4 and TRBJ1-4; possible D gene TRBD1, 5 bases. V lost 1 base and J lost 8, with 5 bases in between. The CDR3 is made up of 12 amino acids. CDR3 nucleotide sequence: TGTGCCAGCAGTTTAGACAGGGAAAAACTGTTTTTT. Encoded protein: CASSLDREKLFF.